This T cell receptor (beta chain) was identified in a study of blood T cell repertoires in COVID-19. Study in general: Samples came from the United States, Italy and Spain, spanning acute and convalescent COVID-19. PBMCs, B-cell-depleted T cells, or T cells provided the cDNA or gDNA that made up the material.

The CDR3 runs to 17 residues. Looked up from germline, CDR1 is SEHNR and CDR2 is FQNEAQ (reference sequence). V lost 4 bases, J lost 3 bases, and 22 bases lay in between. As handled by the study authors: Quantification of nucleated cells was approximated via reference gene primer amplification. Sequencing used immunoSEQ multiplex PCR; TCRdb keeps in-frame clones, though not all of them. The D gene and trimming were derived from the DNA, and the V and J assignments and clone size from that table. Here the sample spans approximately 55,000 clones, around nine tenths being singletons. Sequenced: peripheral blood. V usage is TRBV7-9 and J usage is TRBJ2-7; tentatively, D is TRBD1 (5 bases). This receptor was taken from a man aged 50 or older with active COVID-19. The DNA of the CDR3 is TGTGCCAGCAGCTCAGTGACAGATCGTTTTAGGGGCTACGAGCAGTACTTC. It is translated as CASSSVTDRFRGYEQYF.